These T cell receptor beta chains were read from a single sample in a study of response to subunit inactivated influenza vaccine. TCRdb called the RT-PCR reads again in MiXCR, with one record for every CDR3 protein. The repertoire holds about 650,000 distinct CDR3 sequences, with 11% to 15% as singletons. The sequenced sample was PBMCs from blood, obtained roughly 15 days before vaccination. Receptor source: a man aged 45-65 years who received an inactivated influenza vaccine. The CDR3 runs from the conserved cysteine through the conserved F or W. Fields, in order: D gene, clone size, V gene, J gene, CDR3 protein, CDR3 DNA. The D gene is left open where the match is weak. A clone size is listed for some rows: how often the clone was seen (once, few, many), or a class if it is expanded.

d_gene: TRBD1
abundance: .
v_gene: TRBV4-1
j_gene: TRBJ1-1
CDR3aa: CASSTPGGLGTEAFF
CDR3nt: TGCGCCAGCAGCACCCCAGGGGGGTTAGGCACTGAAGCTTTCTTT

d_gene: TRBD2
abundance: .
v_gene: TRBV28
j_gene: TRBJ2-3
CDR3aa: CASSIAGVYTDTQYF
CDR3nt: TGTGCCAGCAGTATAGCGGGGGTTTACACAGATACGCAGTATTTT

d_gene: TRBD2
abundance: .
v_gene: TRBV11-2
j_gene: TRBJ2-5
CDR3aa: CASSLKGTLAGFIETQYF
CDR3nt: TGTGCCAGCAGCTTAAAGGGTACACTAGCGGGGTTTATCGAGACCCAGTACTTC

d_gene: .
abundance: few
v_gene: TRBV4-3
j_gene: TRBJ2-7
CDR3aa: CASSQDSGGGGEQYF
CDR3nt: TGCGCCAGCAGCCAAGATTCAGGGGGGGGCGGCGAGCAGTACTTC

d_gene: TRBD1
abundance: .
v_gene: TRBV5-5
j_gene: TRBJ1-2
CDR3aa: CASSRMTGEYGYTF
CDR3nt: TGTGCCAGCAGCAGGATGACAGGGGAGTATGGCTACACCTTC

d_gene: .
abundance: few
v_gene: TRBV11-2
j_gene: TRBJ2-7
CDR3aa: CASSLGLSEQYF
CDR3nt: TGTGCCAGCAGCTTAGGTCTATCGGAGCAGTACTTC

d_gene: .
abundance: .
v_gene: TRBV12-3/TRBV12-4
j_gene: TRBJ2-3
CDR3aa: CASSLRAFTDTQYF
CDR3nt: TGTGCCAGCAGTTTAAGGGCGTTCACAGATACGCAGTATTTT

d_gene: .
abundance: many
v_gene: TRBV12-3/TRBV12-4
j_gene: TRBJ2-1
CDR3aa: CASYRGGVYNEQFF
CDR3nt: TGTGCCAGCTATCGGGGCGGGGTCTACAATGAGCAGTTCTTC

d_gene: TRBD1
abundance: few
v_gene: TRBV20-1
j_gene: TRBJ1-6
CDR3aa: CSARDRAGSPLHF
CDR3nt: TGCAGTGCTAGGGACAGGGCGGGTTCACCCCTCCACTTT

d_gene: .
abundance: many
v_gene: TRBV24-1
j_gene: TRBJ2-1
CDR3aa: CATSPSGSSYNEQFF
CDR3nt: TGTGCCACCAGTCCGTCAGGGAGCTCCTACAATGAGCAGTTCTTC

d_gene: .
abundance: .
v_gene: TRBV11-2
j_gene: TRBJ1-4
CDR3aa: CASSFDRDEHEKLFF
CDR3nt: TGTGCCAGCAGCTTCGATAGGGACGAACATGAAAAACTGTTTTTT

d_gene: .
abundance: many
v_gene: TRBV5-1
j_gene: TRBJ1-1
CDR3aa: CASSWGTEAFF
CDR3nt: TGCGCCAGCAGCTGGGGAACTGAAGCTTTCTTT

d_gene: .
abundance: .
v_gene: TRBV3-1
j_gene: TRBJ2-3
CDR3aa: CASSRRQPDTQYF
CDR3nt: TGTGCCAGCAGCCGCCGACAGCCAGATACGCAGTATTTT

d_gene: .
abundance: .
v_gene: TRBV12-3/TRBV12-4
j_gene: TRBJ1-6
CDR3aa: CASRPDSYNPPLHF
CDR3nt: TGTGCCAGCAGGCCGGACAGTTATAATCCACCCCTCCACTTT

d_gene: TRBD1
abundance: .
v_gene: TRBV7-3
j_gene: TRBJ2-1
CDR3aa: CASSKTGGRQFF
CDR3nt: TGTGCCAGCAGCAAGACAGGGGGCAGGCAGTTCTTC

d_gene: .
abundance: .
v_gene: TRBV3-1
j_gene: TRBJ2-2
CDR3aa: CASRPPLSRRTGELFF
CDR3nt: TGTGCCAGCAGACCCCCCTTGTCCCGGAGAACCGGGGAGCTGTTTTTT

d_gene: .
abundance: few
v_gene: TRBV5-6
j_gene: TRBJ2-1
CDR3aa: CASSTGTKHNEQFF
CDR3nt: TGTGCCAGCAGTACCGGGACAAAACACAATGAGCAGTTCTTC

d_gene: .
abundance: .
v_gene: TRBV6-5
j_gene: TRBJ2-3
CDR3aa: CASSYSGDVGDTQYF
CDR3nt: TGTGCCAGCAGTTACTCCGGGGATGTTGGAGATACGCAGTATTTT

d_gene: TRBD2
abundance: .
v_gene: TRBV7-2
j_gene: TRBJ2-7
CDR3aa: CASSLEGGGYEQYF
CDR3nt: TGTGCCAGCAGCTTAGAAGGCGGGGGCTACGAGCAGTACTTC

d_gene: TRBD2
abundance: .
v_gene: TRBV5-1
j_gene: TRBJ2-3
CDR3aa: CASTLTSGSTDTQYF
CDR3nt: TGCGCCAGCACCTTGACTAGCGGGAGCACAGATACGCAGTATTTT